The source of this T cell receptor beta chain is a study of shared clonotypes between healthy human individuals (dated by TCRdb to the early 2020s). Describing the broader study: Two women and three men aged 18 to 49 years were included in the cohort. For each donor, three plates each were used for CD4 naive and CD4 memory, two plates were used for CD8 naive, and one plate was used for CD8 memory. The study deeply sequenced blood TCR repertoires of five healthy adults to estimate repertoire size and the extent of clonotype sharing between individuals. Libraries were prepared and TCR repertoires were sequenced by different laboratories using diverse techniques, in order to increase sequencing depth and limit assay-specific biases. Per donor, leukapheresis produced somewhere between about 0.94 and 9 billion PBMCs. Overall study results and their limits: Incomplete sequencing was indicated by rarefaction of sorted-subset datasets, despite the large sequencing depth. When a handful of donors were compared, the shared fraction of clonotypes was around 4.6% for naive CD4, 3% to 4% for naive CD8, roughly 2.5% for memory CD4, and roughly 0.43% for memory CD8. Naive subsets generally had larger estimated clonotype richness than memory subsets. The small number of donors limited the genetic and exposure-history diversity represented. Based on pairwise subsampling, the degree of clonotype sharing among donors was expected to be affected by sequencing depth. Sampling was restricted to blood, and TCR repertoires in tissues likely differ from the TCR repertoires found in blood. Compared with non-shared clonotypes, the clonotypes found in all four sorted-subset donors had higher generation probabilities.

Taken from cysteine to phenylalanine, the CDR3 has 13 residues. CDR3 DNA is the only sequence kept; it has 39 bases, read in frame from the first base. CDR1 and CDR2 are read off the germline V gene as SGHDN and FVKESK. V trim: 4 bases; J trim: 11 bases; unmatched bases: 9. Using the deep immunoSEQ assay, TCR CDR3 regions were amplified from genomic DNA by multiplex PCR. Extracted genomic DNA from each cell subset was spread evenly across all wells of several immunoSEQ 96-well plates, with each plate serving as a replicate. For sorted subsets, around 200 ng genomic DNA, equal to about 30,000 T cell genomes, was loaded into each replicate PCR. Purified libraries were quantified with a Qubit 3.0 fluorometer, sized on a Bioanalyzer 2100, and re-quantified with the KAPA Library Quantification kit. A separate single-read 150-cycle Illumina NextSeq 550 flow cell was used to sequence each immunoSEQ 96-well plate. On the authors' methods: Because the immunoSEQ output included only junctional sequences and no quality scores, the filtering could not be the same as the filtering used for full-length reads. To assign V/J genes and CDR3, sequences were annotated using PyIR, a Python wrapper for IgBLAST v1.9, with IMGT germline references. Reads were filtered out if the reads had weak V/J assignments (E-value above 1e-6), no CDR3, stop codons, out-of-frame junctions, or ambiguous translated residues. V3J clonotypes were defined as sequences sharing the same inferred V gene, J gene, and CDR3 amino acid sequence. The percentage overlap between two repertoires was calculated by dividing the number of shared unique clonotypes by the size of the smaller repertoire. RTK rarefaction, the Chao1 estimator, and Recon v2.1 estimates of unobserved clonotypes were used to assess repertoire richness. OLGA was used to compute generation probabilities for all TCRbeta clonotypes that the gDNA method yielded from several donors. TCRdb's version of the immuneACCESS table is confined to in-frame rearrangements and falls short of the full clone set. An unresolved V gene accounts for under half of the shortfall where checked; the remainder is of unknown origin. The V and J calls and clone size are taken from that table; D and trimming were inferred from the DNA. This sample gives more than 200,000 clones in total; 60% to 80% of them show up just once. Of the sample, 11% is held by the ten largest clones.

Remarks on this clone: It lacks a known antigen. No per-base quality is available; no much larger clone lies one base away.

Donors were healthy HIV-negative adults with no recently reported acute infections or vaccinations. Only Caucasian adults living in Nashville, Tennessee, USA were represented among the donors. Magnetic negative selection was used to enrich CD4+ T cells, after which naive cells were positively selected on CD45RA and the negative fraction became the memory subset. Blood was collected by leukapheresis, and PBMCs were isolated by Ficoll-Histopaque density gradient centrifugation and then cryopreserved in liquid nitrogen vapor phase. Purity and quantity of every magnetically sorted T cell population were checked by analytical flow cytometry. From each sorted fraction, genomic DNA was isolated and quantified by UV absorbance on a Nanodrop 2000c.

The rearranged segments are TRBV14 and TRBJ1-1; TRBD1 lines up with 8 middle nucleotides. This receptor was obtained from a young man in good health. Sequencing input: memory CD4+ T cells sorted from blood. The sample's cell subset or site label, in plain terms: CD45RA-negative fraction. The CDR3 region reads CASSLTGGGLAFF. The nucleotides read TGTGCCAGCAGCCTTACAGGGGGGGGTTTGGCTTTCTTT.